This T cell receptor (beta chain) was documented in a study of blood T cells in healthy people across ages (dated by TCRdb to about 2015). Regarding the research as a whole: Template switching captured roughly one uniquely barcoded TCR beta cDNA molecule per two T cells in model experiments. Age-related changes in TCR beta repertoire diversity were measured in the study by deep sequencing normalized with unique cDNA molecular identifiers. Four age groups were formed from the donors: young (average 16 years), middle-aged (approximately 41), aged (around 68) and long-lived (more than 75). Donors of different ages were randomly distributed across sequencing lanes to avoid experimental bias. The study analyzed two additional independent replicas of 1 million unique cDNA reads from the same blood draw for two donors, one aged 18 to 30 and one aged 80 or older.

The CDR1 and CDR2 encoded by the germline V gene are SGHTA and FQGNSA. From its cysteine to its phenylalanine, the CDR3 spans 13 amino acids. The kept DNA is CDR3 alone, 39 bases in frame from the first base. V is clipped by 2 bases and J by 6 bases, and the sequence between their germline boundaries is 10 bases long. Points on this clonotype: Its antigen target is currently unknown. No quality values exist for individual bases; no much larger clone is one base distant.

The library was prepared using 5' RACE. The sequencer was an Illumina HiSeq 2500. A second PCR of about 6 to 12 cycles was run with a J-beta primer mix and a sample-barcoded 5' primer. A template-switch 5' adaptor carrying 12 random nucleotides introduced a unique molecular identifier onto each TCR beta cDNA molecule. Each sample yielded at least 3 million CDR3-containing paired-end reads. All of the RNA was converted into first-strand cDNA using the Mint cDNA synthesis kit, with a TRBC-specific oligonucleotide serving as the primer. After uracil-DNA glycosylase treatment, a first 18-cycle PCR used universal primers M1SS and BC2_uni_R on all cDNA. Regarding the original processing steps: For normalization, 1 million high-quality reads, each with a distinct molecular identifier, were randomly selected from each sample. Instead of being binned into consensus sequences, reads with shared molecular identifiers were discarded. MiTCR, with a Q25 quality threshold and the strictest error-elimination algorithm, was used for CDR3 identification, clonotype clustering and error correction. A nonparametric unseen species model with Euler transformation was used to estimate a lower bound on total TCR beta diversity. TCRdb trimmed the raw reads at Q25, called clones with MiXCR and kept productive beta chains. Rows merge per CDR3 protein into single entries with the most common DNA and genes. TCRdb, rather than the study authors, made the V and J calls. The table for this sample lists approximately 690,000 distinct CDR3 sequences; approximately 40% of them were counted only once. The ten largest account for about 32% of the sample.

Beyond this particular receptor, the publication reports: Estimates of total diversity based on one million sequenced T cells were regarded as lower bounds and as underestimates. The long-lived group showed more naive CD4+ T cells, fewer expanded clones and increased TCR diversity than the aged group, suggesting age selection. Observed TCR beta diversity correlated strongly with the percentage of naive T cells measured by flow cytometry. Because profiling used bulk unsorted PBMCs, naive and antigen-experienced compartments could not be compared conclusively. Because donor CMV infection status was unknown, age-related changes in expanded clonotypes were potentially confounded. Observed TCR beta diversity per million T cells fell roughly linearly with age, and a significant reduction was already apparent by age about 38.

The donors were a few dozen Caucasian individuals from Russia, aged roughly 6 to 90 years, who were systemically healthy. Approximately 11 milliliters of peripheral blood were drawn from each donor into EDTA-treated Vacutainer tubes. Ficoll-Paque density-gradient centrifugation was used to isolate PBMCs, with at least 6.5 million per sample. Total RNA, at least 6 micrograms per sample, was extracted from PBMCs with Trizol reagent. For every donor, an aliquot of PBMCs went through flow cytometry to measure the percentages of naive CD45RAhigh/CD27high T cells. Material for sequencing was blood. This receptor was identified in an elderly man in good health. The chain was built from TRBV7-2 and TRBJ1-2; D gene: possibly TRBD1, on 5 matching bases. The DNA is as follows: TGTGCCAGCAGCTTATTACAGGTCGATGGCTACACCTTC. This gives the protein CASSLLQVDGYTF.